This is a list of T cell receptor beta chains from one sample in a study of CD8+ T cells in alopecia areata. Clones were sequenced by immunoSEQ multiplex PCR, and TCRdb holds only the in-frame ones, with some missing. Of 65,000 to 75,000 clones in the sample, about half were seen once. Sequences were derived from CD8+ T cells sorted from blood, sampled at week 0. All receptors derive from a human donor with alopecia areata. Both conserved end residues are part of each CDR3. The D gene is left open where the match is weak. A row's size may be missing; if present it is once, few, many or a size class.

j_call,v_call,d_call,clone_size,cdr3_aa,cdr3_nt
TRBJ2-1,TRBV29-1,.,few,CSVEDPVGPEQFF,TGCAGCGTTGAAGATCCAGTCGGCCCTGAGCAGTTCTTC
TRBJ1-1,TRBV27,.,.,CASSPPLGANTEAFF,TGTGCCAGCAGTCCACCACTGGGGGCGAACACTGAAGCTTTCTTT
TRBJ1-2,TRBV5-6,.,few,CASSLDPAGNGYTF,TGTGCCAGCAGCTTGGACCCAGCGGGGAATGGCTACACCTTC
TRBJ2-2,TRBV5-4,.,once,CASSFEYTGELFF,TGTGCCAGCAGCTTCGAGTACACCGGGGAGCTGTTTTTT
TRBJ2-5,TRBV7-9,.,.,CASNPPTGAPAETQYF,TGTGCCAGCAACCCTCCGACGGGGGCGCCGGCAGAGACCCAGTACTTC
TRBJ1-1,TRBV28,.,few,CASSFPWDSNTEAFF,TGTGCCAGCAGTTTTCCGTGGGACTCGAACACTGAAGCTTTCTTT
TRBJ1-2,TRBV28,TRBD1,.,CASSLELAGGSGYTF,TGTGCCAGCAGTTTAGAATTGGCAGGGGGCTCTGGCTACACCTTC
TRBJ2-7,TRBV7-2,TRBD2,.,CASSLSGRAYEQYF,TGTGCCAGCAGCCTCAGCGGGAGGGCCTACGAGCAGTACTTC
TRBJ2-1,TRBV7-2,TRBD1,.,CASSTTGGDMYLFF,TGTGCCAGCAGTACTACAGGGGGCGACATGTACCTGTTCTTC
TRBJ1-2,TRBV6-5,.,.,CASSSSPGNPGYTF,TGTGCCAGCAGTTCTAGCCCGGGAAATCCTGGCTACACCTTC
TRBJ2-5,TRBV29-1,.,.,CSVEDQETQYF,TGCAGCGTTGAGGACCAAGAGACCCAGTACTTC
TRBJ2-7,TRBV28,.,.,CASSLGRVREQYF,TGTGCCAGCAGTTTAGGAAGGGTCCGCGAGCAGTACTTC
TRBJ2-1,TRBV27,.,once,CASSRVLRDEQFF,TGTGCCAGCAGTCGTGTACTCCGGGATGAGCAGTTCTTC
TRBJ2-7,TRBV29-1,.,once,CSVFAKYEQYF,TGCAGCGTTTTCGCCAAGTACGAGCAGTACTTC
TRBJ2-5,TRBV18,TRBD2,few,CASSPGLAGEETQYF,TGTGCCAGCTCACCGGGACTAGCGGGGGAAGAGACCCAGTACTTC
TRBJ1-1,TRBV9,.,.,CASTVTGEIDTEAFF,TGTGCCAGCACTGTCACCGGGGAGATTGACACTGAAGCTTTCTTT
TRBJ1-5,TRBV27,.,.,CASTGSIGQPQHF,TGTGCCAGCACGGGGTCGATAGGTCAGCCCCAGCATTTT
TRBJ2-7,TRBV7-9,.,.,CASSLSYEQYF,TGTGCCAGCAGCCTGAGCTACGAGCAGTACTTC
TRBJ2-5,TRBV27,TRBD2,.,CASSAGLADQETQYF,TGTGCCAGCAGTGCCGGACTAGCGGATCAAGAGACCCAGTACTTC
TRBJ2-6,TRBV10-3,.,many,CATHDTEISGANVLTF,TGTGCCACTCACGATACAGAGATCTCTGGGGCCAACGTCCTGACTTTC
TRBJ1-1,TRBV5-1,.,.,CASSLGWGMNTEAFF,TGCGCCAGCAGCTTGGGATGGGGCATGAACACTGAAGCTTTCTTT
TRBJ2-1,TRBV25-1,.,.,CASSDPSGPEQFF,TGTGCCAGCAGTGACCCCTCTGGACCTGAGCAGTTCTTC
TRBJ2-3,TRBV21-1,.,few,CASSKPPRGAGTDTQYF,TGTGCCAGCAGCAAGCCGCCTAGGGGGGCGGGCACAGATACGCAGTATTTT
TRBJ1-2,TRBV13,TRBD1,.,CASSFFGDRVRFGYTF,TGTGCCAGCAGCTTCTTCGGGGACAGGGTCCGCTTTGGCTACACCTTC
TRBJ2-1,TRBV5-1,.,.,CASSPRGSSYNEQFF,TGCGCCAGCAGCCCCAGGGGAAGCTCCTACAATGAGCAGTTCTTC
TRBJ2-1,TRBV19,.,.,CASSIPGSSYNEQFF,TGTGCCAGTAGTATCCCCGGGAGCTCCTACAATGAGCAGTTCTTC
TRBJ1-1,TRBV4-1,.,.,CASSQEGRPNTEAFF,TGCGCCAGCAGCCAAGAGGGTCGGCCGAACACTGAAGCTTTCTTT
TRBJ2-3,TRBV4-1,.,.,CASSGRWGGNPDTQYF,TGCGCCAGCAGCGGCAGGTGGGGCGGGAACCCAGATACGCAGTATTTT
TRBJ2-7,TRBV9,TRBD1,few,CASSEGTGAPYEQYF,TGTGCCAGCAGCGAAGGGACAGGGGCCCCCTACGAGCAGTACTTC
TRBJ1-2,TRBV6-1,TRBD1,few,CASSGQGAFYGYTF,TGTGCCAGCAGTGGACAGGGGGCCTTCTATGGCTACACCTTC
TRBJ1-1,TRBV12-5,.,.,CASGFSVGTEAFF,TGTGCTAGTGGTTTTTCGGTGGGCACTGAAGCTTTCTTT
TRBJ2-7,TRBV29-1,.,few,CSVGPSYEQYF,TGCAGCGTCGGGCCATCCTACGAGCAGTACTTC
TRBJ2-7,TRBV4-3,.,.,CASSPGRLYEQYF,TGCGCCAGCAGCCCGGGACGGCTTTACGAGCAGTACTTC
TRBJ1-4,TRBV27,.,.,CASRGDKSNEKLFF,TGTGCCAGCAGGGGGGACAAATCTAATGAAAAACTGTTTTTT
TRBJ1-2,TRBV7-9,.,.,CASRALNYGYTF,TGTGCCAGCAGAGCGCTTAACTATGGCTACACCTTC
TRBJ2-3,TRBV5-1,TRBD2,.,CASCGGRALSDTQYF,TGCGCCAGCTGTGGCGGGAGGGCCCTTTCAGATACGCAGTATTTT
TRBJ1-2,TRBV29-1,.,.,CSVTDDYGYTF,TGCAGCGTTACAGACGACTATGGCTACACCTTC
TRBJ1-2,TRBV7-8,TRBD1,.,CASSDPQGGHGYTF,TGTGCCAGCAGCGACCCGCAGGGGGGGCATGGCTACACCTTC
TRBJ2-1,TRBV2,.,.,CASRIRQTNEQFF,TGTGCCAGCAGGATTCGCCAGACCAATGAGCAGTTCTTC
TRBJ2-7,TRBV29-1,.,.,CSVVGMNEQYF,TGCAGCGTTGTAGGGATGAACGAGCAGTACTTC
TRBJ2-7,TRBV11-2,.,.,CASSSQGWEQYF,TGTGCCAGCAGCTCACAGGGATGGGAGCAGTACTTC
TRBJ1-5,TRBV5-6,.,few,CASSTSGGRGQPQHF,TGTGCCAGCAGCACCTCCGGGGGCAGGGGTCAGCCCCAGCATTTT
TRBJ2-2,TRBV29-1,.,.,CSVAGRNTGELFF,TGCAGCGTAGCAGGCCGGAACACCGGGGAGCTGTTTTTT
TRBJ2-2,TRBV7-2,.,few,CASSLAGAFTGELFF,TGTGCCAGCAGCTTAGCGGGGGCGTTCACCGGGGAGCTGTTTTTT
TRBJ1-2,TRBV30,TRBD1,.,CAWGRTGRSYGYTF,TGTGCCTGGGGAAGGACAGGCAGATCCTATGGCTACACCTTC
TRBJ2-5,TRBV2,.,.,CASSVPGLDVETQYF,TGTGCCAGCAGTGTTCCGGGACTCGACGTGGAGACCCAGTACTTC
TRBJ2-2,TRBV7-9,.,few,CASTLRVDTGELFF,TGTGCCAGCACCCTGCGCGTGGACACCGGGGAGCTGTTTTTT
TRBJ2-3,TRBV10-2,TRBD2,.,CATLLAGGLTDTQYF,TGCGCCACCTTACTAGCGGGAGGGCTTACAGATACGCAGTATTTT
TRBJ2-2,TRBV4-1,.,few,CASSLSGTENTGELFF,TGCGCCAGCAGCCTATCGGGGACGGAGAACACCGGGGAGCTGTTTTTT
TRBJ2-1,TRBV10-3,.,.,CAISDHEGLSNEQFF,TGTGCCATCAGTGACCACGAGGGACTGAGCAATGAGCAGTTCTTC
TRBJ2-2,TRBV4-1,TRBD2,.,CASSPGGVSGIPRTGELFF,TGCGCCAGCAGCCCAGGAGGGGTTAGCGGGATCCCGAGGACCGGGGAGCTGTTTTTT